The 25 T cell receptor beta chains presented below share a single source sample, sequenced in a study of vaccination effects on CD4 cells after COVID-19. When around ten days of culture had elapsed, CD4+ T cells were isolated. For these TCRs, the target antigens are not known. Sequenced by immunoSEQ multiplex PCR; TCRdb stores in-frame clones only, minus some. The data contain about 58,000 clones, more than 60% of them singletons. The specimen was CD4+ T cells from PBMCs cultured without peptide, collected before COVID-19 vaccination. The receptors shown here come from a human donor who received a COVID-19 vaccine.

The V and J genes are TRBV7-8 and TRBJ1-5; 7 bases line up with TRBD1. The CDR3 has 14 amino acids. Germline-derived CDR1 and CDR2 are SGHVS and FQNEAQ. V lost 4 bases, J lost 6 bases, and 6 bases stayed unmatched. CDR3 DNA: TGTGCCAGCAGCTCCGTTGACAGGGTTCAGCCCCAGCATTTT. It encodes CASSSVDRVQPQHF.

DNA for the CDR3: TGTGCCACCTCCCGGGACCTCAATCAGCCCCAGCATTTT. It codes for CATSRDLNQPQHF. The rearrangement uses TRBV6-6 and TRBJ1-5; D perhaps matches TRBD1 (5 bases). CDR3 length: 13 residues. Germline lookup yields CDR1 MNHNY and CDR2 SVGAGI (reference sequence). V dropped 10 bases and J dropped 3 bases, with 13 bases sitting between them.

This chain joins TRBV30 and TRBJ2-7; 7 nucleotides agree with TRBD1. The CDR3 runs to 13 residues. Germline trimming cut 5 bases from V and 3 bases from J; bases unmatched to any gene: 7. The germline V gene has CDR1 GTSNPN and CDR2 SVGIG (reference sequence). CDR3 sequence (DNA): TGTGCCTGGGCGAGACGGGACAGCTACGAGCAGTACGTC. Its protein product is CAWARRDSYEQYV.

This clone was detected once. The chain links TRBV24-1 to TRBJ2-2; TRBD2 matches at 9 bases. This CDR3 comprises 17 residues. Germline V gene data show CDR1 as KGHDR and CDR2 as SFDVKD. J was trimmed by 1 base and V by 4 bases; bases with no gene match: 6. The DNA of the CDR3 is TGTGCCACCAGTGACCTGAGAGCGGGGGGGAACACCGGGGAGCTGTTTTTT. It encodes CATSDLRAGGNTGELFF.

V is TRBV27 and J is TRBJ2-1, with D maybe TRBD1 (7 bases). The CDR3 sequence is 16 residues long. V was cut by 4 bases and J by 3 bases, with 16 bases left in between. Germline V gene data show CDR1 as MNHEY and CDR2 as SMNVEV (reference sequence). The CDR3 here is CASSSRQGGFYNEQFF. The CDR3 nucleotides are TGTGCCAGCAGTTCCCGACAGGGAGGTTTCTACAATGAGCAGTTCTTC.

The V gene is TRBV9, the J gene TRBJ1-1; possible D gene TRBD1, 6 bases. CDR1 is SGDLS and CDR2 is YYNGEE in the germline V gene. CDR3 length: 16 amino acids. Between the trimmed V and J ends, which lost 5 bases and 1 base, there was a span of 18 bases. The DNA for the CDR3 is TGTGCCAGCAGTGGACTAAACCGGGGACAGAACACTGAAGCTTTCTTT. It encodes CASSGLNRGQNTEAFF.

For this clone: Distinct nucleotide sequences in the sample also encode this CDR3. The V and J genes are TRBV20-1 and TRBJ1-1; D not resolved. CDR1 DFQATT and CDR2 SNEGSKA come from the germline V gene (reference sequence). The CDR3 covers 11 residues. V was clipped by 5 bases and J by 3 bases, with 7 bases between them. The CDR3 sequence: CSAARDTEAFF. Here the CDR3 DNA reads TGCAGTGCTGCCCGGGACACTGAAGCTTTCTTT.

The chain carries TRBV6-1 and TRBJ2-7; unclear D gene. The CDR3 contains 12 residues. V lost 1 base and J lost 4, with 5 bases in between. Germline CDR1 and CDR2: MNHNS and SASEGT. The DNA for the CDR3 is TGTGCCAGCAGTGAAGGGGCTTACGAGCAGTACGTC. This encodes CASSEGAYEQYV.

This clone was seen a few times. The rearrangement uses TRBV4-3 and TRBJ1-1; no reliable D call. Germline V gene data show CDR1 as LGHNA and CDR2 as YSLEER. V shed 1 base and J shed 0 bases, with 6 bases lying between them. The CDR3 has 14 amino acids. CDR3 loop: CASSQVIMNTEAFF. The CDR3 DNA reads TGCGCCAGCAGCCAAGTCATCATGAACACTGAAGCTTTCTTT.

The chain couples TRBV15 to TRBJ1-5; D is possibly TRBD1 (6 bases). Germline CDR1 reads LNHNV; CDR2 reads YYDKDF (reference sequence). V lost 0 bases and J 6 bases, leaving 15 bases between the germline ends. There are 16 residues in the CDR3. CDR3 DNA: TGTGCCACCAGCAGAGATCCCTGGGGGGGCGGTCAGCCCCAGCATTTT. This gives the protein CATSRDPWGGGQPQHF. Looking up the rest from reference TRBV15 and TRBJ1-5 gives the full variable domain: DAMVIQNPRYQVTQFGKPVTLSCSQTLNHNVMYWYQQKSSQAPKLLFHYYDKDFNNEADTPDNFQSRRPNTSFCFLDIRSPGLGDTAMYLCATSRDPWGGGQPQHFGDGTRLSIL.

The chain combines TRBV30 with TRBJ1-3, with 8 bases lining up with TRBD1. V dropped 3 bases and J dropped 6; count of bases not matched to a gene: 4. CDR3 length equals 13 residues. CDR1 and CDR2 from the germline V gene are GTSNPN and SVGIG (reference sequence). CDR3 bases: TGTGCCTGGAGGGCACAGGGGGAAAACACCATATATTTT. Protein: CAWRAQGENTIYF.

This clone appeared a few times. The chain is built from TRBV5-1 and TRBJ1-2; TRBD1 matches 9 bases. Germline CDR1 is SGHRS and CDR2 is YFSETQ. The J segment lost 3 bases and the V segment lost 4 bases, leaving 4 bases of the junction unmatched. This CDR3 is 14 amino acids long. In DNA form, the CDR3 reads TGCGCCAGCAGCCGGGACAGGGTAGACTATGGCTACACCTTC. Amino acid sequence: CASSRDRVDYGYTF.

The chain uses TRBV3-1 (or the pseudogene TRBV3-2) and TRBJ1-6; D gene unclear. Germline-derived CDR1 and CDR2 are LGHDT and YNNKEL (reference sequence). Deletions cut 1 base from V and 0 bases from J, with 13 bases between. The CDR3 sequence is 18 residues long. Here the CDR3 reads CASSQGTPASSYNSPLHF. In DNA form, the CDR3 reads TGTGCCAGCAGCCAAGGGACGCCTGCAAGCTCCTATAATTCACCCCTCCACTTT.

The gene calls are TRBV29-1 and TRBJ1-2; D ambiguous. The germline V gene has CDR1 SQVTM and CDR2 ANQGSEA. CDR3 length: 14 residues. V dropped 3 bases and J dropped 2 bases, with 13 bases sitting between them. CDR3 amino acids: CSVDTRPLNYGYTF. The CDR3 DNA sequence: TGCAGCGTTGATACTAGGCCGCTAAACTATGGCTACACCTTC. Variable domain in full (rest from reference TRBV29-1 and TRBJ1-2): SAVISQKPSRDICQRGTSLTIQCQVDSQVTMMFWYRQQPGQSLTLIATANQGSEATYESGFVIDKFPISRPNLTFSTLTVSNMSPEDSSIYLCSVDTRPLNYGYTFGSGTRLTVV.

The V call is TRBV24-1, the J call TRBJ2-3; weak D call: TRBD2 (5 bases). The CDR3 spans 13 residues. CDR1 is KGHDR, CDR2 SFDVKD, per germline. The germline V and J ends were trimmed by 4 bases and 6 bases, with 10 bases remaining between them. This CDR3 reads CATSEPRGDTQYF. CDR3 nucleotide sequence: TGTGCCACCAGTGAACCTAGAGGGGATACGCAGTATTTT.

The CDR3 nucleotides read TGTGCCAGCAGCTCCCCAGGGGACACTGAAGCTTTCTTT. This encodes CASSSPGDTEAFF. This chain links TRBV7-8 with TRBJ1-1, with a weak D call TRBD1 (6 bases). The V gene lost 4 bases and the J gene lost 3 bases, with 9 bases spanning the gap. From germline, CDR1 is SGHVS and CDR2 FQNEAQ. The CDR3 loop spans 13 amino acids.

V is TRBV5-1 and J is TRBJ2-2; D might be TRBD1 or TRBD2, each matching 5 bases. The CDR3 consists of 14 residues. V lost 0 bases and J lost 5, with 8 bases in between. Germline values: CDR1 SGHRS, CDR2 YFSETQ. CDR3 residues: CASSLEGPTGELFF. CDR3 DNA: TGCGCCAGCAGCTTGGAGGGACCAACCGGGGAGCTGTTTTTT.

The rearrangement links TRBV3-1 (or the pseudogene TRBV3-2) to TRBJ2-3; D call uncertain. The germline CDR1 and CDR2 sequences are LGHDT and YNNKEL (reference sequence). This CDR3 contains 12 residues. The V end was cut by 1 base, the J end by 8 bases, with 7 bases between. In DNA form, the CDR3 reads TGTGCCAGCAGCCAAGTGAAAAGTACGCAGTATTTT. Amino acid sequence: CASSQVKSTQYF.

The DNA of the CDR3 is TGTGCCAGCAGTTTATTGTACTTGGGACAGGGGGCATGGGAGCAGTACGTC. Its protein is CASSLLYLGQGAWEQYV. V and J are TRBV27 and TRBJ2-7; TRBD1 matches 12 bases. Germline CDR1 and CDR2: MNHEY and SMNVEV (reference sequence). Losses at the gene ends were 1 base for V and 7 bases for J; bases not matched to a gene: 11. The CDR3 length is 17 residues.

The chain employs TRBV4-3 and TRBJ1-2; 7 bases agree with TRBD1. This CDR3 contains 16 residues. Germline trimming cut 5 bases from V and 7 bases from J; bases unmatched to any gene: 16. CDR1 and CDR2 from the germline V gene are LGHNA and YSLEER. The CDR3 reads CASSFHGSQGEGGYTF. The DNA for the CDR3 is TGCGCCAGCAGCTTTCACGGATCCCAGGGGGAAGGTGGCTACACCTTC.

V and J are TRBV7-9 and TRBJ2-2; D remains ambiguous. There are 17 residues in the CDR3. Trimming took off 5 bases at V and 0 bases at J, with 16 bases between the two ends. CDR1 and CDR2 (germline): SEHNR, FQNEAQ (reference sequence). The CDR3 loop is CASSPLISLANTGELFF. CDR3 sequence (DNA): TGTGCCAGCAGCCCATTGATTAGTCTAGCGAACACCGGGGAGCTGTTTTTT.

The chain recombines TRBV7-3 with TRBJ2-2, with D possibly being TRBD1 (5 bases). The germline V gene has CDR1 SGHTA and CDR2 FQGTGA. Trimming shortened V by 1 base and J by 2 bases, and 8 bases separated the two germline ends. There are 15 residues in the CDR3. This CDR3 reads CASSLMTANTGELFF. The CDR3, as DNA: TGTGCCAGCAGCTTAATGACAGCTAACACCGGGGAGCTGTTTTTT. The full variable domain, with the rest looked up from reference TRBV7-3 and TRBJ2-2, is GAGVSQTPSNKVTEKGKYVELRCDPISGHTALYWYRQSLGQGPEFLIYFQGTGAADDSGLPNDRFFAVRPEGSVSTLKIQRTERGDSAVYLCASSLMTANTGELFFGEGSRLTVL.

The CDR3 spells CASSLERYNEQFF. CDR3 coding DNA: TGCGCCAGCAGCTTGGAGAGATACAATGAGCAGTTCTTC. The chain uses TRBV5-1 and TRBJ2-1, with unresolved D. V was pared by 0 bases and J by 4 bases, with 5 bases between. CDR1 SGHRS and CDR2 YFSETQ come from the germline V gene. The CDR3 length is 13 residues.

CDR3 residues: CASSLSGTYNEQFF. CDR3 in DNA: TGTGCCAGCAGCCTTAGCGGAACCTACAATGAGCAGTTCTTC. This chain links TRBV7-2 with TRBJ2-1, with D possibly TRBD2 on 6 matching bases. This CDR3 is 14 amino acids long. Trimming shortened V by 5 bases and J by 2 bases, and 10 bases separated the two germline ends. Germline CDR1 is SGHTA and CDR2 is FQGNSA.

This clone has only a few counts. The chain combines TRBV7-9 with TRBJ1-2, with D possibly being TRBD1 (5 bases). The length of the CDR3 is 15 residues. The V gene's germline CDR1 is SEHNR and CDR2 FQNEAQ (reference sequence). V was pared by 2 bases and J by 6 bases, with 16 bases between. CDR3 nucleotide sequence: TGTGCCAGCAGCTTAAAGGAGGGGTCGTCAGATGGCTACACCTTC. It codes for CASSLKEGSSDGYTF.